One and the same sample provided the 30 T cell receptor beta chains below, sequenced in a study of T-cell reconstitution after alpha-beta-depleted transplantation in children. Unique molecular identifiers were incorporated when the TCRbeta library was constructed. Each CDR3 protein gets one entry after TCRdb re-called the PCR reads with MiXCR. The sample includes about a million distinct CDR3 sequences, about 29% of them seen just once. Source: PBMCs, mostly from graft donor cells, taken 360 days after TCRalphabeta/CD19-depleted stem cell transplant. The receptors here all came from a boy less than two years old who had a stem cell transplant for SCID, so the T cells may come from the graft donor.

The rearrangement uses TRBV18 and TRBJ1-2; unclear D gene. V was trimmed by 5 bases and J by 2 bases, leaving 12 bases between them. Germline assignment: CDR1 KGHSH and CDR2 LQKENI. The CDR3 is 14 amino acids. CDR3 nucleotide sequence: TGTGCCAGCTCATCTTGGACGGTAAACTATGGCTACACCTTC. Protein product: CASSSWTVNYGYTF.

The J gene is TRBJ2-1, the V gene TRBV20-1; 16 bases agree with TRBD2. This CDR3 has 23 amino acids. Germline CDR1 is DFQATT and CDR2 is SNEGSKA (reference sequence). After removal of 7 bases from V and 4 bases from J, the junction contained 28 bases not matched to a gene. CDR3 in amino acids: CSVTGTGFPGLAGGRYGYNEQFF. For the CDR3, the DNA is TGCAGTGTTACGGGAACAGGGTTCCCGGGACTAGCGGGGGGGCGTTATGGTTACAATGAGCAGTTCTTC.

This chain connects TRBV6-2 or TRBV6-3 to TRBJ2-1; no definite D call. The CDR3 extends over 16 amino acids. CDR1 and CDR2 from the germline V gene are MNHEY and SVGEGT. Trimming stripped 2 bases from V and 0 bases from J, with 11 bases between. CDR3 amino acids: CASSYLTESSYNEQFF. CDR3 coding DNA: TGTGCCAGCAGTTACCTGACCGAGAGCTCCTACAATGAGCAGTTCTTC.

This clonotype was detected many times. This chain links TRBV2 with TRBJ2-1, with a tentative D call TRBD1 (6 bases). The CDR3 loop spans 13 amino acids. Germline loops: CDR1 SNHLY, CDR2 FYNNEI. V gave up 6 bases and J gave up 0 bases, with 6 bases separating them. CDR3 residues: CASRGGSYNEQFF. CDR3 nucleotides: TGTGCCAGCAGAGGGGGCTCCTACAATGAGCAGTTCTTC.

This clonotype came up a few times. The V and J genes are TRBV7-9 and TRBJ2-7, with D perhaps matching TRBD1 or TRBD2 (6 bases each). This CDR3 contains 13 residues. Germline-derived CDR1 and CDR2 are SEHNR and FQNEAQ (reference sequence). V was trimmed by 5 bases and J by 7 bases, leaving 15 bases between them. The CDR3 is CASSPTGAREQYF. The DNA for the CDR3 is TGTGCCAGCAGCCCCACGGGGGCGCGGGAGCAGTACTTC.

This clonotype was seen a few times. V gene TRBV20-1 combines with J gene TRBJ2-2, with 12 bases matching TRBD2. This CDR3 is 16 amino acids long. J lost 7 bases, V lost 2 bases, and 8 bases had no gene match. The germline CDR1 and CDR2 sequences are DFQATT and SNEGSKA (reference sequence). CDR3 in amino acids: CSARLAGGPGHGELFF. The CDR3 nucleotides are TGCAGTGCTAGACTAGCGGGGGGGCCTGGGCACGGGGAGCTGTTTTTT.

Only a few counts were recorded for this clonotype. For the CDR3, the DNA is TGTGCCAGCAGCTTAGAAGGCGGGCGCTACGAGCAGTACTTC. This gives the protein CASSLEGGRYEQYF. The chain combines TRBV7-9 with TRBJ2-7; tentative D call: TRBD2 (5 bases). V was cut by 1 base and J by 3 bases, with 10 bases left in between. The CDR3 has 14 residues. CDR1 and CDR2 from the germline V gene are SEHNR and FQNEAQ (reference sequence).

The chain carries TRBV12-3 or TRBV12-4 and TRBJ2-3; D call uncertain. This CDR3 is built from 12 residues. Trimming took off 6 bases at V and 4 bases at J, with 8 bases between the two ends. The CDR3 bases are TGTGCCAGCAGGGCCAGACCAGATACGCAGTATTTT. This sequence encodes CASRARPDTQYF.

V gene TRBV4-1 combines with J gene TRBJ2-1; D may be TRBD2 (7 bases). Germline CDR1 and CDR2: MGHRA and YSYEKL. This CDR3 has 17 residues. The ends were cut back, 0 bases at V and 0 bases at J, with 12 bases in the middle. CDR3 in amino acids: CASSQEGGGASYNEQFF. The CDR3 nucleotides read TGCGCCAGCAGCCAAGAAGGAGGGGGGGCCTCCTACAATGAGCAGTTCTTC.

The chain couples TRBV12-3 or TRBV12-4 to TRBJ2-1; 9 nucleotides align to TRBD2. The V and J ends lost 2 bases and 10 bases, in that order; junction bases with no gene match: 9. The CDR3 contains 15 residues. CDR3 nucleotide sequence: TGTGCCAGCAGTTTAAGGCGGGGGGGCCACCGGGAGCAGTTCTTC. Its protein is CASSLRRGGHREQFF.

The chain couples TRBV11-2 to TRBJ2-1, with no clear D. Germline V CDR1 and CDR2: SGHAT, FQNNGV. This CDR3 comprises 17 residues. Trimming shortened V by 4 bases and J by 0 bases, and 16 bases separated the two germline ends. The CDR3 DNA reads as TGTGCCAGCAGCTCCCGTCCGGTAATAAGCTCCTACAATGAGCAGTTCTTC. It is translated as CASSSRPVISSYNEQFF. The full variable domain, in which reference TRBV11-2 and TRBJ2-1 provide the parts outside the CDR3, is EAGVAQSPRYKIIEKRQSVAFWCNPISGHATLYWYQQILGQGPKLLIQFQNNGVVDDSQLPKDRFSAERLKGVDSTLKIQPAKLEDSAVYLCASSSRPVISSYNEQFFGPGTRLTVL.

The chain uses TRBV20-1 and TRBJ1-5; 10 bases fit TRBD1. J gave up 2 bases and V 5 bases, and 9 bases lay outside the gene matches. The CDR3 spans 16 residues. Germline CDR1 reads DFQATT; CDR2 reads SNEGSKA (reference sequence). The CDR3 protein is CSAPGTGDSRNQPQHF. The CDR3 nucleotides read TGCAGTGCTCCCGGGACAGGGGATTCTCGCAATCAGCCCCAGCATTTT.

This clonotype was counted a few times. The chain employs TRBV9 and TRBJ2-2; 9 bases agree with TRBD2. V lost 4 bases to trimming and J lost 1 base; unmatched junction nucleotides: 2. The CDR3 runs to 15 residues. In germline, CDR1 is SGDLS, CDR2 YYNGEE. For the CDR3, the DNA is TGTGCCAGCAGCATTAGCGGGGGGAACACCGGGGAGCTGTTTTTT. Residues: CASSISGGNTGELFF.

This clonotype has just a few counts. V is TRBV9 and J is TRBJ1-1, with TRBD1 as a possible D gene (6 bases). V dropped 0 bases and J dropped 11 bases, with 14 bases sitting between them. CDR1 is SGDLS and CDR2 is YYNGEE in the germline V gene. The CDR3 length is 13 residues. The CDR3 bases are TGTGCCAGCAGCGTAGAGGGAGGGGGTAGGGCTTTCTTT. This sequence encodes CASSVEGGGRAFF.

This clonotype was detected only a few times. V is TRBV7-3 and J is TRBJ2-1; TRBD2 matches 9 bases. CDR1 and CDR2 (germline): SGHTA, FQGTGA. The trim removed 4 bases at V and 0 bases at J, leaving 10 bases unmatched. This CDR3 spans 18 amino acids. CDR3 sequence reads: CASSYAPSGASSYNEQFF. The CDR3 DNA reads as TGTGCCAGCAGCTACGCCCCTAGCGGGGCTAGCTCCTACAATGAGCAGTTCTTC.

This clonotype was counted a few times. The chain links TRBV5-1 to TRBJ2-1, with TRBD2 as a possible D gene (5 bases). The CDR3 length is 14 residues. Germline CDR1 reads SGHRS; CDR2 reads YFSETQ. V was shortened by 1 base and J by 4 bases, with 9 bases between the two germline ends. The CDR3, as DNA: TGCGCCAGCAGCTTGATTAGGGAGTACAATGAGCAGTTCTTC. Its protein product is CASSLIREYNEQFF.

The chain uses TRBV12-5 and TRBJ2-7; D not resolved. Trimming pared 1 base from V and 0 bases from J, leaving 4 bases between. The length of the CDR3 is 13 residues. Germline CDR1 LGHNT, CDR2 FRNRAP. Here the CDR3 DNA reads TGTGCTAGTGGTTTGGGGATCTCCTACGAGCAGTACTTC. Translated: CASGLGISYEQYF.

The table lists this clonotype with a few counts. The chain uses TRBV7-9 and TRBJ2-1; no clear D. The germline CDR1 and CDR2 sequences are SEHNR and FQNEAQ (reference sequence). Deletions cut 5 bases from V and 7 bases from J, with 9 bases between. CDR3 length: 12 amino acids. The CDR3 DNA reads TGTGCCAGCAGCCCCCAACCTAATGAGCAGTTCTTC. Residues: CASSPQPNEQFF.

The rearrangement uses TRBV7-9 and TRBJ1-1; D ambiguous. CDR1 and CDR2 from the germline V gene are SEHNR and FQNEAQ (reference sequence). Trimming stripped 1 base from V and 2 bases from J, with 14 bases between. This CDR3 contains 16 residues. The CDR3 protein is CASSLVHRQFNTEAFF. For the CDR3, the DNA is TGTGCCAGCAGCTTAGTTCATCGTCAGTTTAACACTGAAGCTTTCTTT. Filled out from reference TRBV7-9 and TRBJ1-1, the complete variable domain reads DTGVSQNPRHKITKRGQNVTFRCDPISEHNRLYWYRQTLGQGPEFLTYFQNEAQLEKSRLLSDRFSAERPKGSFSTLEIQRTEQGDSAMYLCASSLVHRQFNTEAFFGQGTRLTVV.

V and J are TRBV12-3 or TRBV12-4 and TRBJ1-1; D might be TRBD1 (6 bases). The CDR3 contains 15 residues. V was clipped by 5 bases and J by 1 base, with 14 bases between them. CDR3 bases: TGTGCCAGCAGTCCCGCACAGGGCGGGAACACTGAAGCTTTCTTT. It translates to CASSPAQGGNTEAFF.

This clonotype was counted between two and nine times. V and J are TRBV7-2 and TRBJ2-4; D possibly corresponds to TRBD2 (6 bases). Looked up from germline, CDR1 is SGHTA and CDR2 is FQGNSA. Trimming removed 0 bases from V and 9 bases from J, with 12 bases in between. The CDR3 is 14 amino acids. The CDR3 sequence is CASSLAGEASIQYF. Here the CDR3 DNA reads TGTGCCAGCAGCTTAGCGGGGGAGGCAAGCATTCAGTACTTC.

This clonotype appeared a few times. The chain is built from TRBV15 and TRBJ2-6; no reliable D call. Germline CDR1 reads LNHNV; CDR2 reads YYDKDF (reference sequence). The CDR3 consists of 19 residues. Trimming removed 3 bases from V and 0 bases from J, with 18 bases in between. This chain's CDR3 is CATSSSLTDGYSGANVLTF. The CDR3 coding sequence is TGTGCCACCAGCAGTTCACTGACGGACGGATACTCTGGGGCCAACGTCCTGACTTTC.

The CDR3 loop is CASSFSGQRTYEQYF. CDR3 nucleotide sequence: TGTGCCAGCAGTTTCTCGGGACAGAGAACCTACGAGCAGTACTTC. The J gene is TRBJ2-7, the V gene TRBV27; 7 bases fit TRBD1. Germline V gene data show CDR1 as MNHEY and CDR2 as SMNVEV (reference sequence). V lost 3 bases, J lost 2 bases, and 7 bases stayed unmatched. The CDR3 extends over 15 amino acids.

CDR3 nucleotide sequence: TGTGCCAGCAGCCCCCACCCCCAAAAGCCTGGGGAGCTGTTTTTT. This codes for CASSPHPQKPGELFF. This rearrangement joins TRBV11-2 to TRBJ2-2; no reliable D call. The CDR3 covers 15 residues. The germline V and J ends were trimmed by 5 bases and 8 bases, with 18 bases remaining between them. Germline CDR1 reads SGHAT; CDR2 reads FQNNGV.

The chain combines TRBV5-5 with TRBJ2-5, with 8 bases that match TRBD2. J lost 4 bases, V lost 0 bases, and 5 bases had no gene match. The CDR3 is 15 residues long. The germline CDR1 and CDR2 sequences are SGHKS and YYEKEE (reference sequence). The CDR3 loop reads CASSLVGRVGETQYF. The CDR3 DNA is TGTGCCAGCAGCTTGGTCGGGAGGGTAGGAGAGACCCAGTACTTC.

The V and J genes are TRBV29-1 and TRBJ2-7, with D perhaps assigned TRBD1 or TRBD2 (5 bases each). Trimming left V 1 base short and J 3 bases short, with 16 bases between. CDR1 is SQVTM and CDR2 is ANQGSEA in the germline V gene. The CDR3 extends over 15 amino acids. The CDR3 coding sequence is TGCAGCGTTGAAGCCCGCCGGGGCAGGGTCTACGAGCAGTACTTC. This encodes CSVEARRGRVYEQYF.

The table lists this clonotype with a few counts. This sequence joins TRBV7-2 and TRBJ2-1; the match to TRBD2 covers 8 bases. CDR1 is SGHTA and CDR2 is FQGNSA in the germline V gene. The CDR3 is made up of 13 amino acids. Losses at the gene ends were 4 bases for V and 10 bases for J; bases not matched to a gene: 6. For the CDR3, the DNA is TGTGCCAGCAGCTCTCAATGGACTAGCGAGCAGTTCTTC. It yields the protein CASSSQWTSEQFF.

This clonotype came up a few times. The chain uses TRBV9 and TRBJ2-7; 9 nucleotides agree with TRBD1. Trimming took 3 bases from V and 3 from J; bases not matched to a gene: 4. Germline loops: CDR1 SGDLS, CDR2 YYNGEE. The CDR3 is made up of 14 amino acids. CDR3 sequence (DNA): TGTGCCAGCAGCGGCCGGGACAGGGTCTACGAGCAGTACTTC. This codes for CASSGRDRVYEQYF.

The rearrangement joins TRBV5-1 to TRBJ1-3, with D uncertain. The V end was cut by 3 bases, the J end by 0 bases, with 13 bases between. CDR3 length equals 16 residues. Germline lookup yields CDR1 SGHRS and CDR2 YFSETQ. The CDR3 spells CASSYHDLSSGNTIYF. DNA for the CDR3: TGCGCCAGCAGCTATCACGATCTGAGCTCTGGAAACACCATATATTTT.

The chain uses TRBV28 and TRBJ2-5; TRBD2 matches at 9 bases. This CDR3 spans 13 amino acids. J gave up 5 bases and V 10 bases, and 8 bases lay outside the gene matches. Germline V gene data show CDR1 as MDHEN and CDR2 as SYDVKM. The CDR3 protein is CATERGARETQYF. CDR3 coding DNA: TGTGCCACCGAGCGGGGGGCACGCGAGACCCAGTACTTC.